This T cell receptor (beta chain) derives from a study of response to subunit inactivated influenza vaccine. Study-level results: Each seasonal influenza vaccination recruits few new T cells, the authors suggested.

TCRdb ran MiXCR on the RT-PCR reads and lists one entry per CDR3 protein. Of 650,000 to 700,000 distinct CDR3 sequences in the sample, approximately 14% are singletons; the top ten hold around 10%. The CDR3 is made up of 13 amino acids. The germline V gene has CDR1 SEHNR and CDR2 FQNEAQ (reference sequence). Trimming cost V 2 bases and J 4 bases, with 8 bases left between them. On this clonotype: Its antigen is not known.

The sequencing used PBMCs from blood, collected 11 to 12 days after vaccination. The chain has TRBV7-9 and TRBJ2-5; D gene ambiguous. The TCR sequence derives from a man aged 50-59 years who received an inactivated influenza vaccine. Here the CDR3 reads CASSLPTSETQYF. In DNA, the CDR3 is TGTGCCAGCAGCTTACCTACGTCAGAGACCCAGTACTTC. The entire variable domain, with the rest obtained from reference TRBV7-9 and TRBJ2-5, is as follows: DTGVSQNPRHKITKRGQNVTFRCDPISEHNRLYWYRQTLGQGPEFLTYFQNEAQLEKSRLLSDRFSAERPKGSFSTLEIQRTEQGDSAMYLCASSLPTSETQYFGPGTRLLVL.